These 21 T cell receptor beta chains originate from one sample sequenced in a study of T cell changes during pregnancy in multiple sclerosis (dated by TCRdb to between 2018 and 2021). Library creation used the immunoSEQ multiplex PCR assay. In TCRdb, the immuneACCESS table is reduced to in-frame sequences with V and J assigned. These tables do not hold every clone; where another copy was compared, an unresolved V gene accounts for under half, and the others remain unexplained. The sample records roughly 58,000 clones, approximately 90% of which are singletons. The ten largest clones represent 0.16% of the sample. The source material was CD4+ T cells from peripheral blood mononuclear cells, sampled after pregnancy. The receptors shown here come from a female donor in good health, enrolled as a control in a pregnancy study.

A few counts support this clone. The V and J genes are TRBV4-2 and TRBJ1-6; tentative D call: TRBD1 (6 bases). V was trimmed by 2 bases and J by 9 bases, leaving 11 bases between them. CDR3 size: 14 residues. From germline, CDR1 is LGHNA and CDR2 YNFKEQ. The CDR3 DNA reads TGTGCCAGCAGCCAACCCTGGGGGCTTTCACCCCTCCACTTT. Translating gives CASSQPWGLSPLHF.

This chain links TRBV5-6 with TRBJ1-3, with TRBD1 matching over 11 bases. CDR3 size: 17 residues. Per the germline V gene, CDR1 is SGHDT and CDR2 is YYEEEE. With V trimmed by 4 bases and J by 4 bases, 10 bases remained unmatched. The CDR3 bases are TGTGCCAGCAGCCGGGACAGGGGGGTTCTAGCGGGAAACACCATATATTTT. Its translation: CASSRDRGVLAGNTIYF.

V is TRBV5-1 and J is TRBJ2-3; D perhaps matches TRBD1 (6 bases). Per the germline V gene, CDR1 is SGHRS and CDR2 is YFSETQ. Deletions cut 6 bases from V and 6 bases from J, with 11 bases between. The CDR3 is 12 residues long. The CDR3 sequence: CASTIQGDTQYF. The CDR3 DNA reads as TGCGCCAGCACCATACAGGGCGATACGCAGTATTTT.

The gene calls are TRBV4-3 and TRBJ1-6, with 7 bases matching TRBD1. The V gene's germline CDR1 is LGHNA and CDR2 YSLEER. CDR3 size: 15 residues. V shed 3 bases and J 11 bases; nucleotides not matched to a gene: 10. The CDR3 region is CASSQAMTGPAPLHF. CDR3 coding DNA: TGCGCCAGCAGCCAGGCCATGACAGGGCCGGCACCCCTCCACTTT.

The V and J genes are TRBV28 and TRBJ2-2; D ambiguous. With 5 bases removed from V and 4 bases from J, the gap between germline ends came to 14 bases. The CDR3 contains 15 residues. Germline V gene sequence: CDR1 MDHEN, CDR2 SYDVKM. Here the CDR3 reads CASSLPSLATGELFF. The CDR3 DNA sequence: TGTGCCAGCAGTCTCCCCTCTTTGGCCACCGGGGAGCTGTTTTTT.

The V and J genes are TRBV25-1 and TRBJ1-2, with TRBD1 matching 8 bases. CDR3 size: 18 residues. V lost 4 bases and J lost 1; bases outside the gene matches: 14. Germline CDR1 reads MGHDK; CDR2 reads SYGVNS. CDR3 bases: TGTGCCAGCAGTGCTCCCGGGACAGGTTCTTATATTAACTATGGCTACACCTTC. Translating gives CASSAPGTGSYINYGYTF.

Written as DNA, the CDR3 is TGCGCCAGCAGCCCTCCCCCAGGGACTTTGAACACCGGGGAGCTGTTTTTT. This gives the protein CASSPPPGTLNTGELFF. This chain uses TRBV4-1 with TRBJ2-2, with D possibly TRBD2 on 6 matching bases. V lost 4 bases and J lost 1, with 16 bases in between. Germline assignment: CDR1 MGHRA and CDR2 YSYEKL. CDR3 size: 17 residues.

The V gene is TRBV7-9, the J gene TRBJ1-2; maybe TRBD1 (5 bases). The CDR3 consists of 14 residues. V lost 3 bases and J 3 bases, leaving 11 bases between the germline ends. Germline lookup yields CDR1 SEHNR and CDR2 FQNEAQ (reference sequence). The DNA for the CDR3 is TGTGCCAGCAGCTTGAAGGGGCGAGACTATGGCTACACCTTC. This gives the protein CASSLKGRDYGYTF.

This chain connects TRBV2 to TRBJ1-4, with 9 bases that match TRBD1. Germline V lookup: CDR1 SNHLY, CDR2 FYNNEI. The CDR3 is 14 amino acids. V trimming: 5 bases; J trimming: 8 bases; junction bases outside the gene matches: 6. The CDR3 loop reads CASSYRGLREKLFF. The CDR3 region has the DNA TGTGCCAGCAGTTACAGGGGGCTGAGGGAAAAACTGTTTTTT.

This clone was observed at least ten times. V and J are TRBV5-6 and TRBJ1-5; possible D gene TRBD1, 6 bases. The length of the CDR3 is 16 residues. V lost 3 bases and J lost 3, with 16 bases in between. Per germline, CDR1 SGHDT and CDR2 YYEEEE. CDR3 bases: TGTGCCAGCAGCTCTACAGGGATTTGGACCAATCAGCCCCAGCATTTT. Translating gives CASSSTGIWTNQPQHF.

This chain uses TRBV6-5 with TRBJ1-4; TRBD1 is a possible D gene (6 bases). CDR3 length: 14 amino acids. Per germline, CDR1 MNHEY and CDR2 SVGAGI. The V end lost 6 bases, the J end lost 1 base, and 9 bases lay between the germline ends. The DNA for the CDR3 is TGTGCCAGCAGCCCAGGGGTAACTAATGAAAAACTGTTTTTT. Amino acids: CASSPGVTNEKLFF.

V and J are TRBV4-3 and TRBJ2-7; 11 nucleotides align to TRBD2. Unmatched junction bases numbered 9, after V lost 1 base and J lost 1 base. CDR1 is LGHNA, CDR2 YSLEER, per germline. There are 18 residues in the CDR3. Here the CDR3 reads CASSQVPAGTSGSYEQYF. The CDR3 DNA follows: TGCGCCAGCAGCCAAGTCCCCGCCGGGACTAGCGGATCCTACGAGCAGTACTTC.

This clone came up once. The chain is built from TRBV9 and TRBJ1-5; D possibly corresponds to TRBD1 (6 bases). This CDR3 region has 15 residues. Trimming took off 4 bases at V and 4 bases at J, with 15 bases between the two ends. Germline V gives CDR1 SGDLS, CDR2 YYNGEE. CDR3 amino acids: CASSRLDSLNQPQHF. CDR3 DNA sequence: TGTGCCAGCAGCCGGTTGGACAGCTTGAATCAGCCCCAGCATTTT.

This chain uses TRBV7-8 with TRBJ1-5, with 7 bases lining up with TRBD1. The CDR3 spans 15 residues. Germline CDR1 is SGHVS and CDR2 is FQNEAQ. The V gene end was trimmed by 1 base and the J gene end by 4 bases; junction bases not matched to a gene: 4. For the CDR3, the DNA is TGTGCCAGCAGCTTAGTGGGACAGCCTAATCAGCCCCAGCATTTT. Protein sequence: CASSLVGQPNQPQHF.

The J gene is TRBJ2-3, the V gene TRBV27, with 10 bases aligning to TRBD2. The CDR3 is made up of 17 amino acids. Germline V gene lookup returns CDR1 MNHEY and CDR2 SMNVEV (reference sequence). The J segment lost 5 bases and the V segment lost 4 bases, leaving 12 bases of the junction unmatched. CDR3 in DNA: TGTGCCAGCAGTTCCCCCCAAGCGGGGGGGCCTGGAGATACGCAGTATTTT. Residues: CASSSPQAGGPGDTQYF.

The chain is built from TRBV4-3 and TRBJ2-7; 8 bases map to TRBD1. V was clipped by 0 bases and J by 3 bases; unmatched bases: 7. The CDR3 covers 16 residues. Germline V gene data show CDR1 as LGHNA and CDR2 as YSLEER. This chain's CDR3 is CASSQDRTGISYEQYF. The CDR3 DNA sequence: TGCGCCAGCAGCCAAGACAGGACAGGGATCAGCTACGAGCAGTACTTC.

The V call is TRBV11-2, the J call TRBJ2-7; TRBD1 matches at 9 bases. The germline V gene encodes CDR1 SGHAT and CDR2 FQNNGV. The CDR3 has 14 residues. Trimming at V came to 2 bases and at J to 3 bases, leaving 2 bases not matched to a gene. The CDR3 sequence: CASSLNRGLYEQYF. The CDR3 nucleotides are TGTGCCAGCAGCTTAAACAGGGGGCTCTACGAGCAGTACTTC.

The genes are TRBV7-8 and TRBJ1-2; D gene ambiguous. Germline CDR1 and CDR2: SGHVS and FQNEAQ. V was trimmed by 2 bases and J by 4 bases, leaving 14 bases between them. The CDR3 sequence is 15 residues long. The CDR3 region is CASSLINMVVYGYTF. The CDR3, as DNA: TGTGCCAGCAGCTTAATTAACATGGTGGTCTATGGCTACACCTTC.

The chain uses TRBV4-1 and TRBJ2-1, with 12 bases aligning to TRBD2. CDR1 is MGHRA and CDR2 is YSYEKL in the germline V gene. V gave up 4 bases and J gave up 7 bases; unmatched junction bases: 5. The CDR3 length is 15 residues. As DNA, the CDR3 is TGCGCCAGCAGCCTCCTAGCGGGGGGGAGGAATGAGCAGTTCTTC. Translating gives CASSLLAGGRNEQFF.

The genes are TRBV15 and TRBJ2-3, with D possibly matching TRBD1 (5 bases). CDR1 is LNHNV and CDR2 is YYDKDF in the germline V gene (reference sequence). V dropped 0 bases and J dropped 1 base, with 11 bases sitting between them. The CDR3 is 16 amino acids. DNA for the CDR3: TGTGCCACCAGCAGAGATAAACAGGCCCGCACAGATACGCAGTATTTT. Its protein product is CATSRDKQARTDTQYF.

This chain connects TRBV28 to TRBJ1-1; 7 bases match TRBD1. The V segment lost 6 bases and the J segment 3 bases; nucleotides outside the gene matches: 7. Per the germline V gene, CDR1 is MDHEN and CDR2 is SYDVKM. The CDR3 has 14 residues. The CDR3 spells CASRTGTTYTEAFF. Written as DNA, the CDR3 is TGTGCCAGCAGGACAGGGACCACATACACTGAAGCTTTCTTT.